Below, 21 T cell receptor beta chains from the same sample are listed, as sequenced in a study of CD8+CD57+ T cells in acquired aplastic anemia (dated by TCRdb to between 2018 and 2020). TCRdb names Illumina HiSeq 2000 as the instrument used. Genomic DNA was used as template for profiling of TCR beta VDJ combinations and CDR3 sequences. TCRdb reprocessed the public reads (quality trimming at Q25 with fastp, clone calling with MiXCR) and kept in-frame beta chains. Each record represents a unique CDR3 protein, reported with the most common genes and DNA among its rows. This sample gives some 200,000 distinct CDR3 sequences in total; around 47% of them show up just once. The ten biggest clones cover 8.5% to 10% of the sample. Expansion of CD8+CD57+ cells had been shown by flow cytometry in the patients chosen for sequencing. Sample: sorted CD4+, CD8+, or CD8+CD57+ T cells (not recorded which) from PBMCs. Receptors were obtained from a human donor with aplastic anemia.

V gene TRBV10-3 combines with J gene TRBJ2-1, with TRBD2 identical over 7 bases. From germline, CDR1 is ENHRY and CDR2 SYGVKD. V lost 6 bases, J lost 9 bases, and 11 bases stayed unmatched. The CDR3 spans 14 residues. CDR3 sequence reads: CAIRPGGSSGEQFF. The CDR3, as DNA: TGTGCCATCAGACCCGGGGGGAGCTCGGGTGAGCAGTTCTTC.

The chain recombines TRBV11-1 with TRBJ2-1; weak D call: TRBD2 (6 bases). Trimming shortened V by 1 base and J by 7 bases, and 11 bases separated the two germline ends. The germline V gene has CDR1 SGHAT and CDR2 FQDESV (reference sequence). The CDR3 sequence is 14 residues long. DNA for the CDR3: TGTGCCAGCAGCTTAGGGCTTAGCGGAAATGAGCAGTTCTTC. It yields the protein CASSLGLSGNEQFF.

V usage is TRBV19 and J usage is TRBJ1-5; 7 nucleotides line up with TRBD1. J was trimmed by 6 bases and V by 5 bases; bases with no gene match: 7. The length of the CDR3 is 14 residues. The V gene's germline CDR1 is LNHDA and CDR2 SQIVND (reference sequence). CDR3 protein: CASSVQGLIQPQHF. CDR3 nucleotides: TGTGCCAGTAGTGTACAGGGGCTGATTCAGCCCCAGCATTTT. Full variable domain (missing parts from reference TRBV19 and TRBJ1-5): DGGITQSPKYLFRKEGQNVTLSCEQNLNHDAMYWYRQDPGQGLRLIYYSQIVNDFQKGDIAEGYSVSREKKESFPLTVTSAQKNPTAFYLCASSVQGLIQPQHFGDGTRLSIL.

This clonotype was detected ten times or more. This chain uses TRBV5-1 with TRBJ1-6; D not resolved. The CDR3 has 13 residues. Germline lookup yields CDR1 SGHRS and CDR2 YFSETQ. Trimming stripped 1 base from V and 10 bases from J, with 9 bases between. This CDR3 is CASSLPGRSPLHF. CDR3 coding DNA: TGCGCCAGCAGCTTGCCGGGCAGGTCACCCCTCCACTTT.

As regards this clonotype: Here the CDR3 omits its conserved ending phenylalanine or tryptophan, so a read error is the likely source. The chain employs TRBV18 and TRBJ2-7; D is ambiguous. The CDR3 sequence is 14 residues long. With 0 bases removed from V and 2 bases from J, the gap between germline ends came to 8 bases. In germline, CDR1 is KGHSH, CDR2 LQKENI. The CDR3 DNA sequence: TGTGCCAGCTCACCACCGAAGGGAACCTACGAGCAGTACCTC. It yields the protein CASSPPKGTYEQYL.

Worth noting for this clonotype: At one end, the junction sequence differs from germline, possibly due to a read error. The rearrangement links TRBV2 to TRBJ2-1, with D unresolved. The CDR3 is 13 residues long. CDR1 and CDR2 from the germline V gene are SNHLY and FYNNEI. CDR3 protein: CASSGGGSNQQFF. The CDR3 nucleotides are TGTGCCAGCAGTGGAGGCGGTTCCAATCAGCAGTTCTTC. Based on the CDR3 plus reference TRBV2 and TRBJ2-1, the full variable domain is EPEVTQTPSHQVTQMGQEVILRCVPISNHLYFYWYRQILGQKVEFLVSFYNNEISEKSEIFDDQFSVERPDGSNFTLKIRSTKLEDSAMYFCASSGGGSNQQFFGPGTRLTVL.

CDR3 coding DNA: TGTGCCAGTATCCCGGGCCTCGGAACTGAAGCTTTCTTT. This codes for CASIPGLGTEAFF. The chain employs TRBV19 and TRBJ1-1; D is unclear. CDR1 LNHDA and CDR2 SQIVND come from the germline V gene (reference sequence). This CDR3 has 13 amino acids. V was clipped by 7 bases and J by 5 bases, with 14 bases between them.

Worth noting for this clonotype: A much larger clone lies a single base off, so this may be a read error. This rearrangement joins TRBV4-3 to TRBJ1-2; D is unresolved. From germline, CDR1 is LGHNA and CDR2 YSLEER. This CDR3 is 15 amino acids long. Here the CDR3 DNA reads TGCGCCAGCGGCCAGTCCCGGACGGGAGGAGGTGGCTACACCTTC. Protein product: CASGQSRTGGGGYTF.

The chain joins TRBV19 to TRBJ1-5, with a tentative D call TRBD1 (6 bases). This CDR3 region has 15 residues. Germline V gives CDR1 LNHDA, CDR2 SQIVND (reference sequence). Trimming removed 5 bases at V and 0 bases at J, with 11 bases between. CDR3 nucleotide sequence: TGTGCCAGTAGTGCTGGGGGCTCTAGCAATCAGCCCCAGCATTTT. Protein sequence: CASSAGGSSNQPQHF.

The J gene is TRBJ2-2, the V gene TRBV7-2, with D uncertain. The germline CDR1 and CDR2 sequences are SGHTA and FQGNSA. V gave up 2 bases and J gave up 7 bases, with 8 bases separating them. The CDR3 contains 13 residues. CDR3 residues: CASSLIAGGELFF. CDR3 bases: TGTGCCAGCAGCTTAATAGCTGGCGGGGAGCTGTTTTTT.

CDR3 residues: CAISGGETQYF. CDR3 nucleotides: TGTGCCATATCAGGGGGGGAGACCCAGTACTTC. This rearrangement joins TRBV19 to TRBJ2-5; a weak D match, TRBD1 (7 bases). Trimming removed 10 bases at V and 5 bases at J, with 11 bases between. The CDR3 consists of 11 residues. Germline values: CDR1 LNHDA, CDR2 SQIVND (reference sequence).

This clonotype was seen repeatedly, ten times or more. This sequence joins TRBV24-1 and TRBJ2-7; 7 bases match TRBD1. Germline assignment: CDR1 KGHDR and CDR2 SFDVKD. This CDR3 comprises 14 residues. After removal of 4 bases from V and 5 bases from J, the junction contained 7 bases not matched to a gene. The CDR3: CATSDWDRFNEQYF. The CDR3 DNA is TGTGCCACCAGTGACTGGGACAGATTCAACGAGCAGTACTTC.

In this sample, this clonotype turned up a few times. The V gene is TRBV10-3, the J gene TRBJ1-2; 7 bases are shared with TRBD1. This CDR3 has 13 residues. Germline CDR1 and CDR2: ENHRY and SYGVKD. V lost 8 bases to trimming and J lost 7 bases; unmatched junction nucleotides: 10. CDR3 loop: CAIAGGGSAGYTF. The DNA for the CDR3 is TGTGCCATCGCAGGGGGGGGGAGCGCTGGCTACACCTTC.

This clonotype has only a few counts. The genes are TRBV27 and TRBJ2-7, with 9 bases matching TRBD2. This CDR3 comprises 15 residues. The germline CDR1 and CDR2 sequences are MNHEY and SMNVEV (reference sequence). V gave up 3 bases and J gave up 7 bases; unmatched junction bases: 10. The CDR3 DNA sequence: TGTGCCAGCAGTTTGCGGGTAGCGGGAGTTGGGGAGCAGTACTTC. Its translation is CASSLRVAGVGEQYF.

Note on this clonotype: The junction departs from the called germline gene at one end, perhaps through a read error. The V gene is TRBV7-7, the J gene TRBJ2-1; 13 bases fit TRBD2. The CDR3 is 16 residues long. Germline V lookup: CDR1 SSHAT, CDR2 FNYEAQ (reference sequence). This CDR3 reads CASSPGTSGKYNEQFF. The CDR3 nucleotides read TGTGCTAGCAGCCCGGGGACTAGCGGGAAATACAATGAGCAGTTCTTC.

Only one count was recorded for this clonotype. At one end, the junction sequence differs from germline, possibly due to a read error. V usage is TRBV29-1 and J usage is TRBJ2-7; D assignment may be TRBD1 or TRBD2 (5 bases each). Looked up from germline, CDR1 is SQVTM and CDR2 is ANQGSEA. The CDR3 contains 15 residues. CDR3 in amino acids: CASSIGTKSSYEQYF. CDR3 nucleotide sequence: TGTGCCAGTAGTATCGGGACCAAGAGCTCCTACGAGCAGTACTTC.

In this sample, this clonotype turned up a few times. The genes are TRBV7-2 and TRBJ1-1, with D unclear. Trimming left V 4 bases short and J 1 base short, with 7 bases between. Per the germline V gene, CDR1 is SGHTA and CDR2 is FQGNSA. The length of the CDR3 is 13 residues. Written as DNA, the CDR3 is TGTGCCAGCAGCTATACAGAGAACACTGAAGCTTTCTTT. Translation: CASSYTENTEAFF.

This clonotype was found many times. The chain is built from TRBV9 and TRBJ2-3, with D hard to call. The CDR3 has 13 residues. Germline CDR1 reads SGDLS; CDR2 reads YYNGEE. Trimming removed 0 bases from V and 4 bases from J, with 6 bases in between. CDR3 loop: CASSVGVPDTQYF. CDR3 coding DNA: TGTGCCAGCAGCGTAGGGGTCCCAGATACGCAGTATTTT.

This clonotype appeared many times. The chain uses TRBV30 and TRBJ2-1, with a weak D call TRBD2 (5 bases). The CDR3 is 11 amino acids. The germline V and J ends were trimmed by 4 bases and 8 bases, with 9 bases remaining between them. Germline-derived CDR1 and CDR2 are GTSNPN and SVGIG (reference sequence). The CDR3 region is CAWTGIDEQFF. As DNA, the CDR3 is TGTGCCTGGACGGGGATTGATGAGCAGTTCTTC.

CDR3 DNA sequence: TGTGCCTGGAGTAGAAGGGTTGGTAATTCACCCCTCCACTTT. Translated, it gives CAWSRRVGNSPLHF. The chain couples TRBV30 to TRBJ1-6; D remains unclear. The CDR3 covers 14 residues. Between the trimmed V and J ends, which lost 2 bases and 6 bases, there was a span of 11 bases. In germline, CDR1 is GTSNPN, CDR2 SVGIG (reference sequence).

This clonotype appeared many times. The genes are TRBV25-1 and TRBJ2-7; a possible D gene is TRBD2 (5 bases). The germline CDR1 and CDR2 sequences are MGHDK and SYGVNS. The CDR3 is 17 amino acids. Trimming cost V 4 bases and J 1 base, with 20 bases left between them. CDR3 nucleotides: TGTGCCAGCAGTGCCGACCCTGGAGCGGAGCGATCCTACGAGCAGTACTTC. Protein: CASSADPGAERSYEQYF.